Detailed here is one T cell receptor (beta chain). What it recognizes is unknown. This entry comes from a study of shared clonotypes between healthy human individuals. The study, taken as a whole, reports: Incompleteness in sorted-subset sequencing, despite large depth, was shown by rarefaction. Clonotype sharing among donors likely depends on sequencing depth.

This table comes from immunoSEQ multiplex PCR, and its TCRdb copy is limited to in-frame clones, with some not included. This table has 2 million to 2.5 million clones, approximately 94% appearing once. Sequencing was done on a sample of naive CD4+ T cells sorted from blood. Subset meaning: CD45RA+ positively selected. The sequence came from a young man in good health.

The CDR3 bases are TGTGCCAGCAGTGAAGGACTAGCGGTCTACGAGCAGTACTTC. Translated: CASSEGLAVYEQYF. The chain is built from TRBV6-1 and TRBJ2-7; 9 bases fit TRBD2. CDR3 length equals 14 residues. V lost 1 base and J lost 3; bases outside the gene matches: 1. The germline CDR1 and CDR2 sequences are MNHNS and SASEGT.